Below are 15 T cell receptor beta chains sequenced from a single sample in a study of post-analysis software for immune sequencing data. Findings and caveats of the study: The five TRBV segments detected at higher frequency in patients than in controls included TRBV5-6, TRBV5-1 and TRBV20-1.

TCR beta cDNA libraries included unique molecular identifiers. TCRdb recomputed calls from the PCR reads with MiXCR, one row per CDR3 protein. This sample has roughly 540,000 distinct CDR3 sequences; 34% occur once, and the top ten carry about 5.6%. Their antigens remain unidentified. Sequenced sample: blood. The receptor source for this set is a girl under 18 with multiple sclerosis.

The chain recombines TRBV10-2 with TRBJ1-2; 8 bases are a match to TRBD1. The CDR3 totals 17 residues. V dropped 0 bases and J dropped 0; count of bases not matched to a gene: 6. Germline lookup yields CDR1 WSHSY and CDR2 SAAADI. In nucleotides, the CDR3 is TGCGCCAGCAGTGAGTCGGCAGGGGGCTTCACTAACTATGGCTACACCTTC. It yields the protein CASSESAGGFTNYGYTF.

The V and J genes are TRBV4-1 and TRBJ2-5; D is uncertain. From germline, CDR1 is MGHRA and CDR2 YSYEKL. V lost 0 bases, J lost 4 bases, and 9 bases lay in between. The CDR3 is 14 residues long. CDR3: CASSQDFTGETQYF. CDR3 sequence (DNA): TGCGCCAGCAGCCAAGATTTTACGGGAGAGACCCAGTACTTC.

The V gene is TRBV4-1, the J gene TRBJ2-7; tentatively, D is TRBD1 (5 bases). The CDR3 totals 14 residues. V dropped 5 bases and J dropped 0 bases, with 11 bases sitting between them. Germline CDR1 and CDR2: MGHRA and YSYEKL. The DNA for the CDR3 is TGCGCCAGCAGCAGGGGCGAAAACTCCTACGAGCAGTACTTC. This sequence encodes CASSRGENSYEQYF.

On this clonotype: The junction departs from the called germline gene at one end, perhaps through a read error. The CDR3 protein is CACRDLDRDNSPLHF. The CDR3 DNA follows: TGTGCCTGCAGAGATCTCGACAGGGATAATTCACCCCTCCACTTT. This chain joins TRBV6-6 and TRBJ1-6; TRBD1 matches at 7 bases. CDR1 and CDR2 (germline): MNHNY, SVGAGI (reference sequence). There are 15 residues in the CDR3.

Notes on this clonotype: This clone may be a read error of a much larger clone one base away. The chain combines TRBV7-2 with TRBJ2-5; 11 nucleotides line up with TRBD2. The V gene end was trimmed by 1 base and the J gene end by 11 bases; junction bases not matched to a gene: 9. The CDR3 is 15 amino acids. The germline V gene encodes CDR1 SGHTA and CDR2 FQGNSA. CDR3 DNA sequence: TGTGCCAGCAGCTTAGGTCTAGCGGGGGGAAATGAGCAGTACTTC. It codes for CASSLGLAGGNEQYF.

This clonotype was observed a few times. This rearrangement joins TRBV20-1 to TRBJ1-5; TRBD1 matches 7 bases. Germline V gene sequence: CDR1 DFQATT, CDR2 SNEGSKA (reference sequence). J was trimmed by 3 bases and V by 5 bases; bases with no gene match: 7. The CDR3 length is 14 residues. The CDR3 here is CSAPSGQINQPQHF. The CDR3 DNA follows: TGCAGTGCTCCATCGGGACAGATCAATCAGCCCCAGCATTTT.

This clonotype was detected a few times. This rearrangement joins TRBV4-1 to TRBJ1-5; D is undetermined. Germline CDR1 reads MGHRA; CDR2 reads YSYEKL. This CDR3 region has 16 residues. V was trimmed by 0 bases and J by 0 bases, leaving 9 bases between them. CDR3: CASSQDPGYSNQPQHF. CDR3 bases: TGCGCCAGCAGCCAAGATCCAGGTTATAGCAATCAGCCCCAGCATTTT.

The chain joins TRBV24-1 to TRBJ2-3; D remains unclear. Germline V CDR1 and CDR2: KGHDR, SFDVKD. Trimming stripped 9 bases from V and 4 bases from J, with 16 bases between. The CDR3 runs 14 residues. The CDR3, as DNA: TGTGCCACCGGAGACACCGCGAGTGCAGATACGCAGTATTTT. Encoded protein: CATGDTASADTQYF.

The rearrangement uses TRBV6-6 and TRBJ1-2; D is ambiguous. The CDR3 contains 16 residues. Trimming stripped 0 bases from V and 7 bases from J, with 18 bases between. Germline V gene data show CDR1 as MNHNY and CDR2 as SVGAGI (reference sequence). The DNA for the CDR3 is TGTGCCAGCAGTTACTCGGGGTCGCTTCTTCGGTCTGGCTACACCTTC. Protein sequence: CASSYSGSLLRSGYTF.

V and J are TRBV11-2 and TRBJ1-3; the D is unclear. The CDR3 sequence is 14 residues long. The V end lost 4 bases, the J end lost 4 bases, and 11 bases lay between the germline ends. The germline CDR1 and CDR2 sequences are SGHAT and FQNNGV. This CDR3 reads CASSSNSVGNTIYF. As DNA, the CDR3 is TGTGCCAGCAGCTCAAACTCGGTCGGAAACACCATATATTTT.

This clonotype showed up just a few times. The V and J genes are TRBV29-1 and TRBJ2-1; unclear D gene. The V end was cut by 5 bases, the J end by 8 bases, with 13 bases between. This CDR3 contains 12 residues. Germline loops: CDR1 SQVTM, CDR2 ANQGSEA. As DNA, the CDR3 is TGCAGCGTTCGTCGCTCATACGATGAGCAGTTCTTC. Translation gives CSVRRSYDEQFF.

This clonotype has a single count. V usage is TRBV12-3 or TRBV12-4 and J usage is TRBJ2-1; D is possibly TRBD1 (6 bases). V lost 4 bases, J lost 14 bases, and 12 bases lay in between. This CDR3 is built from 11 residues. The chain's CDR3 is CASSWTVGKFF. CDR3 DNA sequence: TGTGCCAGCAGTTGGACAGTGGGGAAGTTCTTC.

This clonotype turned up a few times. J is TRBJ2-3 and V is TRBV4-1; TRBD1 matches 9 bases. The CDR3 runs 15 residues. V lost 1 base and J lost 3; bases outside the gene matches: 2. Per germline, CDR1 MGHRA and CDR2 YSYEKL. CDR3: CASSQVGTGTDTQYF. The CDR3 nucleotides are TGCGCCAGCAGCCAAGTAGGGACAGGGACAGATACGCAGTATTTT.

J is TRBJ2-7 and V is TRBV21-1; the table's D call, TRBD1, was not checked against the DNA. TRBV21-1 is a known pseudogene. CDR3 length: 12 amino acids. CDR3 amino acids: CASGQLSYEQYF. The CDR3 DNA reads as TGTGCCAGCGGACAGCTTTCCTACGAGCAGTACTTC.

About this clonotype itself: A junction boundary mismatches the germline segment, possibly from a read error. The chain carries TRBV7-9 and TRBJ1-4; 8 nucleotides line up with TRBD1. This CDR3 has 15 residues. Germline V gives CDR1 SEHNR, CDR2 FQNEAQ (reference sequence). The DNA of the CDR3 is TGTGCCAGCAGCCTAGCAGGGGGCGCAGGGGAAAAACTGTTTTTT. Amino acid sequence: CASSLAGGAGEKLFF.